This entry lists 20 T cell receptor beta chains sequenced from one sample in a study of blood T cells in healthy people across ages. Combining a sample-barcoded 5' primer with a J-beta primer mix, a second PCR ran for roughly 7 to 12 cycles. TCRdb re-called the 5' RACE reads with MiXCR, one entry per CDR3 protein. Of some 750,000 distinct CDR3 sequences in the sample, roughly 20% are singletons; the top ten hold roughly 22%. The material sequenced was blood. The receptor set was obtained from a man aged 70 or older in good health.

This clonotype was seen only a few times. V usage is TRBV20-1 and J usage is TRBJ1-4; D gene ambiguous. V lost 7 bases, J lost 6 bases, and 12 bases lay in between. This CDR3 has 12 residues. Germline V CDR1 and CDR2: DFQATT, SNEGSKA (reference sequence). For the CDR3, the DNA is TGCAGTGTTCCGGACGGTGATGAAAAACTGTTTTTT. Its translation is CSVPDGDEKLFF.

This clonotype showed up just a few times. The chain has TRBV6-2 or TRBV6-3 and TRBJ2-1; the D is unclear. With the DNA end fitting TRBJ2-7 better, the J assignment may be wrong. The length of the CDR3 is 11 residues. Looked up from germline, CDR1 is MNHEY and CDR2 is SVGEGT. The CDR3 nucleotides are TGTGCCAGCCGGAGCTCCTACGAGCAGTACGTC. Translation: CASRSSYEQYV.

V is TRBV28 and J is TRBJ1-4; D unresolved. There are 14 residues in the CDR3. Germline V lookup: CDR1 MDHEN, CDR2 SYDVKM. V dropped 2 bases and J dropped 5 bases, with 9 bases sitting between them. CDR3 protein: CASSLGPRNEKLFF. DNA of the CDR3: TGTGCCAGCAGTTTAGGGCCGAGAAATGAAAAACTGTTTTTT.

The chain links TRBV9 to TRBJ2-1; no definite D call. CDR1 and CDR2 from the germline V gene are SGDLS and YYNGEE. This CDR3 has 14 amino acids. V was trimmed by 7 bases and J by 2 bases, leaving 13 bases between them. CDR3 in amino acids: CASSTLTTYNEQFF. For the CDR3, the DNA is TGTGCCAGCTCTACCCTCACCACCTACAATGAGCAGTTCTTC.

The chain carries TRBV6-5 and TRBJ2-3; tentatively, D is TRBD1 or TRBD2 (6 bases each). The germline V gene has CDR1 MNHEY and CDR2 SVGAGI. The CDR3 loop spans 17 amino acids. The V and J ends lost 2 bases and 0 bases respectively, with 15 bases between them. The CDR3 DNA sequence: TGTGCCAGCAGTTACGGGGGCGGGACATCTAGCACAGATACGCAGTATTTT. Its translation is CASSYGGGTSSTDTQYF.

The rearrangement uses TRBV20-1 and TRBJ2-5; D might be TRBD1 or TRBD2, each matching 5 bases. The CDR3 totals 15 residues. V lost 0 bases and J lost 5, with 16 bases in between. The germline gives CDR1 DFQATT, CDR2 SNEGSKA (reference sequence). The CDR3 nucleotides are TGCAGTGCTAGAGATCGGGGCGATCCGGGGGAGACCCAGTACTTC. Its translation is CSARDRGDPGETQYF.

The V call is TRBV10-3, the J call TRBJ2-5; D possibly corresponds to TRBD1 (5 bases). Trimming took off 10 bases at V and 3 bases at J, with 18 bases between the two ends. Germline CDR1 ENHRY, CDR2 SYGVKD. The CDR3 has 14 residues. CDR3 sequence: CATRAGSTEETQYF. CDR3 nucleotide sequence: TGTGCCACCAGGGCTGGGTCTACCGAAGAGACCCAGTACTTC.

In DNA, the CDR3 is TGTGCCAGCTCACCTGGGCCAGGCGAAAAACTGTTTTTT. This gives the protein CASSPGPGEKLFF. The chain is built from TRBV18 and TRBJ1-4; D is unclear. CDR3 length: 13 residues. V was cut by 3 bases and J by 8 bases, with 10 bases left in between. The germline gives CDR1 KGHSH, CDR2 LQKENI. Variable domain in full (rest from reference TRBV18 and TRBJ1-4): NAGVMQNPRHLVRRRGQEARLRCSPMKGHSHVYWYRQLPEEGLKFMVYLQKENIIDESGMPKERFSAEFPKEGPSILRIQQVVRGDSAAYFCASSPGPGEKLFFGSGTQLSVL.

As to this clonotype: A read error may account for a junction end that differs from germline. The genes are TRBV5-1 and TRBJ1-1; tentatively, D is TRBD1 (6 bases). CDR1 and CDR2 from the germline V gene are SGHRS and YFSETQ. The CDR3 loop spans 16 amino acids. CDR3 in DNA: TGCGTCAGCAGCTTGAGTTTCCGGACAGCGAACACTGAAGCTTTCTTT. Encoded protein: CVSSLSFRTANTEAFF. The variable domain in full, with the rest retrieved from reference TRBV5-1 and TRBJ1-1, is KAGVTQTPRYLIKTRGQQVTLSCSPISGHRSVSWYQQTPGQGLQFLFEYFSETQRNKGNFPGRFSGRQFSNSRSEMNVSTLELGDSALYLCVSSLSFRTANTEAFFGQGTRLTVV.

This clonotype turned up a few times. The genes are TRBV4-1 and TRBJ1-4, with TRBD1 as a possible D gene (5 bases). Germline V lookup: CDR1 MGHRA, CDR2 YSYEKL. The CDR3 is 16 amino acids. Trimming left V 0 bases short and J 8 bases short, with 16 bases between. The CDR3 loop is CASSQERGRMGEKLFF. CDR3 in DNA: TGCGCCAGCAGCCAAGAACGGGGCAGAATGGGAGAAAAACTGTTTTTT.

This clonotype turned up a few times. A much larger clone is a single base away; this may be a read error. The rearrangement joins TRBV6-1 to TRBJ2-1; 8 nucleotides align to TRBD1. The end of the DNA aligns better with TRBJ2-5, so the J call may be wrong. The germline CDR1 and CDR2 sequences are MNHNS and SASEGT. The CDR3 contains 15 residues. CDR3 bases: TGTGCCAGCAGTGAAGCGAGGACAGGGAAGGAGACCCAGTACTTC. This gives the protein CASSEARTGKETQYF.

Details on this clonotype: Germline and junction disagree at one end, which may indicate a read error. V is TRBV12-3 or TRBV12-4 and J is TRBJ2-1, with 10 bases identical to TRBD2. The J call may be mistaken, given a closer DNA end match to TRBJ2-5. The length of the CDR3 is 18 residues. CDR3 in DNA: TGCGCCAGCAGTTCCCCTGGAGTAGCGGGGGGTCCTCGGGAGACCCAGTACTTC. Its protein is CASSSPGVAGGPRETQYF.

This clonotype was counted only a few times. The chain joins TRBV28 to TRBJ2-3; the match to TRBD2 covers 10 bases. Germline V gene data show CDR1 as MDHEN and CDR2 as SYDVKM. Trimming took 2 bases from V and 4 from J; bases not matched to a gene: 9. This CDR3 is built from 17 residues. The CDR3 loop is CASSLPRAGGPSDTQYF. The CDR3 coding sequence is TGTGCCAGCAGTTTACCCAGAGCGGGGGGGCCCTCAGATACGCAGTATTTT.

This clonotype was counted only a few times. V gene TRBV28 combines with J gene TRBJ2-4; 7 bases are a match to TRBD2. Losses at the gene ends were 4 bases for V and 0 bases for J; bases not matched to a gene: 3. Germline V gene sequence: CDR1 MDHEN, CDR2 SYDVKM. The CDR3 totals 15 residues. In nucleotides, the CDR3 is TGTGCCAGCAGTTCTCCTAGCGGAGCCAAAAACATTCAGTACTTC. It translates to CASSSPSGAKNIQYF.

V usage is TRBV29-1 and J usage is TRBJ2-5, with D maybe TRBD2 (6 bases). The ends were cut back, 6 bases at V and 1 base at J, with 9 bases in the middle. CDR3 length equals 12 residues. Germline CDR1 SQVTM, CDR2 ANQGSEA. The CDR3 region has the DNA TGCAGCGTGGAGGGGTTCCAAGAGACCCAGTACTTC. Encoded protein: CSVEGFQETQYF. Using reference TRBV29-1 and TRBJ2-5 for the parts outside the CDR3, the full variable domain is SAVISQKPSRDICQRGTSLTIQCQVDSQVTMMFWYRQQPGQSLTLIATANQGSEATYESGFVIDKFPISRPNLTFSTLTVSNMSPEDSSIYLCSVEGFQETQYFGPGTRLLVL.

The V call is TRBV11-1, the J call TRBJ2-3, with D unclear. The CDR3 covers 10 residues. Germline V gives CDR1 SGHAT, CDR2 FQDESV (reference sequence). With 8 bases removed from V and 5 bases from J, the gap between germline ends came to 5 bases. CDR3 DNA: TGTGCCAGCGGAGTAGATACGCAGTATTTT. Translating it yields CASGVDTQYF.

This clonotype has only a few counts. The genes are TRBV7-2 and TRBJ2-7; possible D gene TRBD1, 6 bases. This CDR3 region has 13 residues. Germline V gene data show CDR1 as SGHTA and CDR2 as FQGNSA. Trimming took 5 bases from V and 3 from J, leaving 11 bases between them. CDR3 DNA: TGTGCCAGCAGCCGGGACAAAGGCTACGAGCAGTACGTC. Protein: CASSRDKGYEQYV.

The genes are TRBV7-9 and TRBJ2-5; maybe TRBD1 (5 bases). Trimming took off 4 bases at V and 5 bases at J, with 14 bases between the two ends. Germline CDR1 reads SEHNR; CDR2 reads FQNEAQ (reference sequence). The CDR3 consists of 14 residues. Here the CDR3 reads CASSSGKLGETQYF. Written as DNA, the CDR3 is TGTGCCAGCAGCTCAGGGAAATTAGGGGAGACCCAGTACTTC.

Notes on this clonotype: The junction does not match germline at one end; this may be a read error. The chain uses TRBV2 and TRBJ2-4; D may be TRBD2 (5 bases). The germline gives CDR1 SNHLY, CDR2 FYNNEI. This CDR3 comprises 15 residues. CDR3 amino acids: CARKLEEGTKNIQCF. DNA for the CDR3: TGTGCCAGGAAGTTGGAAGAGGGTACCAAAAACATTCAGTGCTTC.

A single count supports this clonotype. The chain combines TRBV5-1 with TRBJ1-4; 9 bases fit TRBD1. J was trimmed by 8 bases and V by 5 bases; bases with no gene match: 10. The CDR3 loop spans 15 amino acids. Germline V lookup: CDR1 SGHRS, CDR2 YFSETQ. The CDR3 region has the DNA TGCGCCAGCAGTCCAGTCCGGGACAGGGACGAAAAACTGTTTTTT. Protein product: CASSPVRDRDEKLFF.